This TCR beta chain is from a study of regulatory T cells in long-lasting Graves disease. Study-level results: Peripheral blood was the sole material, not thyroid tissue.

The sample's time point: newly diagnosed GD, antithyroid drugs for less than 3 months. Extracted RNA from PBMCs served as the source of the TCR library. Of note for this clonotype: What it recognizes is unknown.

The germline V gene has CDR1 MDHEN and CDR2 SYDVKM. Trimming removed 5 bases from V and 7 bases from J, with 17 bases in between. The CDR3 sequence is 15 residues long. To make TCR beta libraries, researchers used iRepertoire HTBI primers and Arm-PCR of CDR3 regions. MiXCR was run by TCRdb on the multiplex PCR reads, yielding one entry per CDR3 protein. The sample includes about 560,000 distinct CDR3 sequences, about 16% of them seen just once. This sample was shared with a second study, whose subject was T cells in Graves' hyperthyroidism and ophthalmopathy. That source notes: Criteria for exclusion of patients were uncontrolled infection, other autoimmune disease, pregnancy or lactation.

This specimen consisted of peripheral blood mononuclear cells (PBMCs), obtained at new diagnosis, from a patient treated with antithyroid drugs. The V gene is TRBV28, the J gene TRBJ1-4, with D possibly matching TRBD1 (5 bases). This receptor was obtained from a man aged 18 to 35 with Graves disease. The CDR3 protein is CASSPSAGMGEKLFF. The CDR3 DNA reads TGTGCCAGCAGTCCCTCAGCAGGGATGGGTGAAAAACTGTTTTTT.